This T cell receptor beta chain was identified in a study of blood T cell repertoires in COVID-19. In the original processing: Researchers report that nucleated cell counts were estimated from reference gene primer amplification. Assay: immunoSEQ multiplex PCR; the TCRdb copy retains only in-frame clones and omits some. Clone size and V and J calls were adopted from that table, with D and trimming inferred from the DNA. The sample lists roughly 150,000 clones, around four fifths occurring once. Seattle enrolled patients during active infection and tracked them longitudinally. Per germline, CDR1 SGHTA and CDR2 FQGTGA. The V and J ends lost 5 bases and 5 bases, in that order; junction bases with no gene match: 11. This CDR3 is 16 amino acids long.

V and J are TRBV7-3 and TRBJ2-5; 10 positions agree with TRBD2. This receptor was identified in an elderly woman with COVID-19, enrolled during active disease. Sequenced material: peripheral blood. The CDR3 DNA reads as TGTGCCAGCAGCCCCCAACCAGCGGGGGGGCGCGAGACCCAGTACTTC. Translation gives CASSPQPAGGRETQYF.